These 21 T cell receptor beta chains came from one sample sequenced in a study of blood T cell repertoires in COVID-19. Generated by immunoSEQ multiplex PCR, the TCRdb table keeps only in-frame clones and is missing some. Counted here are about 110,000 clones, 80% to 90% occurring once; the ten biggest clones make up approximately 2.5%. Sequences were obtained from peripheral blood. The receptors originated from a human donor in a cohort sampled during active COVID-19.

This chain uses TRBV15 with TRBJ2-5; D not resolved. Looked up from germline, CDR1 is LNHNV and CDR2 is YYDKDF (reference sequence). The CDR3 has 17 residues. Trimming took 0 bases from V and 4 from J, leaving 18 bases between them. This CDR3 is CATSRDGPSNLGETQYF. CDR3 sequence (DNA): TGTGCCACCAGCAGAGATGGGCCATCGAACTTAGGAGAGACCCAGTACTTC.

The chain links TRBV28 to TRBJ2-5, with 11 positions matching TRBD2. CDR3 length: 18 residues. After removal of 5 bases from V and 2 bases from J, the junction contained 13 bases not matched to a gene. CDR1 MDHEN and CDR2 SYDVKM come from the germline V gene. The CDR3 DNA follows: TGTGCCAGCAGTCCTTATAGCGGGGGGGCGTCGAGTCAAGAGACCCAGTACTTC. It translates to CASSPYSGGASSQETQYF.

J is TRBJ2-5 and V is TRBV7-9, with 9 bases lining up with TRBD1. CDR3 size: 17 residues. The trim removed 0 bases at V and 5 bases at J, leaving 10 bases unmatched. Germline V gives CDR1 SEHNR, CDR2 FQNEAQ (reference sequence). The CDR3 is CASSLAVVGTGIETQYF. The CDR3 region has the DNA TGTGCCAGCAGCTTAGCAGTAGTCGGGACAGGGATTGAGACCCAGTACTTC.

The gene calls are TRBV4-2 and TRBJ2-5; D may be TRBD1 (5 bases). CDR3 length: 15 amino acids. CDR1 is LGHNA and CDR2 is YNFKEQ in the germline V gene. The germline V and J ends were trimmed by 0 bases and 1 base, with 9 bases remaining between them. The CDR3 DNA is TGTGCCAGCAGCCAAGAGGGGCAGGGCCAAGAGACCCAGTACTTC. Encoded protein: CASSQEGQGQETQYF.

The J gene is TRBJ1-2, the V gene TRBV28, with 8 nucleotides matching TRBD1. The ends lost 6 bases at V and 4 bases at J; junction bases unmatched: 13. The germline gives CDR1 MDHEN, CDR2 SYDVKM. The CDR3 has 16 residues. The CDR3 DNA reads as TGTGCCAGCAGAGCCGGGACAGGAAATTCTGGCTATGGCTACACCTTC. Residues: CASRAGTGNSGYGYTF.

This chain connects TRBV7-9 to TRBJ2-3, with D maybe TRBD2 (5 bases). With 9 bases removed from V and 1 base from J, the gap between germline ends came to 8 bases. Per germline, CDR1 SEHNR and CDR2 FQNEAQ (reference sequence). This CDR3 spans 12 amino acids. The CDR3 loop is CAREEGTDTQYF. As DNA, the CDR3 is TGTGCCAGAGAGGAGGGCACAGATACGCAGTATTTT.

The gene calls are TRBV6-6 and TRBJ2-1; 13 bases align to TRBD2. Per the germline V gene, CDR1 is MNHNY and CDR2 is SVGAGI (reference sequence). The CDR3 sequence is 16 residues long. After removal of 0 bases from V and 7 bases from J, the junction contained 3 bases not matched to a gene. The CDR3 reads CASSYSGTSGKNEQFF. CDR3 DNA sequence: TGTGCCAGCAGTTACTCCGGGACTAGCGGGAAGAATGAGCAGTTCTTC.

The chain uses TRBV7-2 and TRBJ2-1; TRBD2 aligns across 14 bases. The ends lost 3 bases at V and 10 bases at J; junction bases unmatched: 8. This CDR3 has 16 amino acids. CDR1 is SGHTA and CDR2 is FQGNSA in the germline V gene. CDR3 residues: CASSFRLAGGGGEQFF. The CDR3 bases are TGTGCCAGCAGCTTCCGACTAGCGGGAGGGGGCGGGGAGCAGTTCTTC.

The genes are TRBV30 and TRBJ2-1; a weak D match, TRBD1 (5 bases). This CDR3 is built from 12 residues. V lost 4 bases and J 10 bases, leaving 14 bases between the germline ends. CDR1 and CDR2 (germline): GTSNPN, SVGIG (reference sequence). CDR3 nucleotide sequence: TGTGCCTGGACCCCAGGGTCTGGAGAGCAGTTCTTC. Translating gives CAWTPGSGEQFF.

J is TRBJ2-7 and V is TRBV29-1; the match to TRBD1 covers 7 bases. V lost 5 bases and J lost 0; bases outside the gene matches: 4. From germline, CDR1 is SQVTM and CDR2 ANQGSEA. The CDR3 is made up of 13 amino acids. The CDR3 protein is CSVRGGNSYEQYF. CDR3 nucleotide sequence: TGCAGCGTTCGAGGGGGCAACTCCTACGAGCAGTACTTC.

CDR3 residues: CASSYSAGISYNEQFF. The CDR3 DNA reads TGTGCCAGCAGTTACTCGGCGGGAATCTCCTACAATGAGCAGTTCTTC. V and J are TRBV6-5 and TRBJ2-1, with D perhaps TRBD2 (6 bases). The germline gives CDR1 MNHEY, CDR2 SVGAGI. Trimming cost V 0 bases and J 0 bases, with 9 bases left between them. The CDR3 consists of 16 residues.

The rearrangement joins TRBV28 to TRBJ2-3, with D tentatively TRBD2 (6 bases). The CDR3 consists of 14 residues. V gave up 6 bases and J gave up 1 base, with 11 bases separating them. The germline V gene encodes CDR1 MDHEN and CDR2 SYDVKM. The CDR3 is CASSARLGTDTQYF. The CDR3 DNA reads TGTGCCAGCAGCGCAAGACTAGGCACAGATACGCAGTATTTT.

V gene TRBV6-5 combines with J gene TRBJ1-6, with D tentatively TRBD1 (6 bases). V was cut by 4 bases and J by 1 base, with 11 bases left in between. Germline CDR1 reads MNHEY; CDR2 reads SVGAGI. This CDR3 spans 16 amino acids. This chain's CDR3 is CASSFSTGSYNSPLHF. The CDR3 region has the DNA TGTGCCAGCAGTTTCAGTACAGGGTCCTATAATTCACCCCTCCACTTT.

This clone was seen just once. As DNA, the CDR3 is TGTGCCAGTAGGGCGACACCTTCTGATGGGACTGAAGCTTTCTTT. This encodes CASRATPSDGTEAFF. This chain links TRBV19 with TRBJ1-1; D gene uncertain. This CDR3 comprises 15 residues. Germline CDR1 LNHDA, CDR2 SQIVND (reference sequence). V gave up 6 bases and J gave up 5 bases, with 19 bases separating them.

V gene TRBV5-1 combines with J gene TRBJ1-1, with D uncertain. Germline V gene data show CDR1 as SGHRS and CDR2 as YFSETQ. Trimming pared 3 bases from V and 1 base from J, leaving 16 bases between. The CDR3 runs 16 residues. The CDR3 nucleotides read TGCGCCAGCAGCTCCCTGTGGCCCGCAGGGAACACTGAAGCTTTCTTT. Amino acid sequence: CASSSLWPAGNTEAFF.

The gene calls are TRBV5-5 and TRBJ1-6; D gene uncertain. This CDR3 has 14 residues. Germline values: CDR1 SGHKS, CDR2 YYEKEE (reference sequence). Trimming took off 3 bases at V and 7 bases at J, with 11 bases between the two ends. The CDR3 loop reads CASSYSGSNSPLHF. CDR3 in DNA: TGTGCCAGCAGCTACTCCGGGTCCAATTCACCCCTCCACTTT.

The chain has TRBV5-1 and TRBJ2-1; TRBD1 aligns across 7 bases. V trimming: 2 bases; J trimming: 8 bases; junction bases outside the gene matches: 7. CDR3 size: 14 residues. Germline CDR1 and CDR2: SGHRS and YFSETQ. CDR3 loop: CASSFDRVPDEQFF. CDR3 sequence (DNA): TGCGCCAGCAGCTTCGACAGGGTCCCCGATGAGCAGTTCTTC.

The chain combines TRBV6-5 with TRBJ1-5; D call uncertain. CDR1 and CDR2 from the germline V gene are MNHEY and SVGAGI. V lost 4 bases and J 5 bases, leaving 9 bases between the germline ends. CDR3 length: 13 residues. The CDR3 bases are TGTGCCAGCAGTTCCATCAACTATCAGCCCCAGCATTTT. Translating gives CASSSINYQPQHF.

The V gene is TRBV9, the J gene TRBJ2-2, with TRBD2 as a possible D gene (6 bases). The CDR3 spans 18 residues. CDR1 and CDR2 from the germline V gene are SGDLS and YYNGEE. V was cut by 3 bases and J by 6 bases, with 24 bases left in between. DNA for the CDR3: TGTGCCAGCAGCGGAATTACGTCTAGCGTCCCATGGTCCGGGGAGCTGTTTTTT. Amino acids: CASSGITSSVPWSGELFF.

The J gene is TRBJ1-1, the V gene TRBV18; D perhaps matches TRBD1 (5 bases). Germline CDR1 and CDR2: KGHSH and LQKENI. The CDR3 sequence is 12 residues long. V was pared by 3 bases and J by 6 bases, with 8 bases between. CDR3 region: CASSPTAPEAFF. The CDR3 nucleotides read TGTGCCAGCTCACCGACAGCCCCTGAAGCTTTCTTT.

The chain links TRBV2 to TRBJ1-4; possible D gene TRBD1, 5 bases. The CDR3 is 14 amino acids. Trimming stripped 2 bases from V and 10 bases from J, with 14 bases between. CDR1 and CDR2 (germline): SNHLY, FYNNEI. The CDR3 here is CASSEQGLKGKLFF. CDR3 bases: TGTGCCAGCAGTGAACAGGGCCTCAAGGGAAAACTGTTTTTT.